A selection of T cell receptor beta chains follows, all from one sample in a study of blood T cell repertoires in COVID-19. Only in-frame clones appear in the TCRdb table, and some are missing; sequencing was by immunoSEQ multiplex PCR. The table lists roughly 100,000 clones, 80% to 90% of them singletons. Sample: peripheral blood. Every receptor here comes from a man aged 55 to 70 with acute or convalescent COVID-19. The CDR3 runs from the conserved cysteine through the conserved F or W. The order of the fields is V gene, clone size, J gene, D gene, CDR3 protein, CDR3 DNA. A D gene is named only where the DNA matches it firmly. A clone size is listed for some rows: how often the clone was seen (once, few, many), or a class if it is expanded.

V: TRBV15; size: few; J: TRBJ1-1; D: .; CDR3: CATKGSNTEAFF; DNA: TGTGCCACCAAGGGGTCAAACACTGAAGCTTTCTTT
V: TRBV6-6; size: .; J: TRBJ2-3; D: TRBD2; CDR3: CASSFHQRERGDTQYF; DNA: TGTGCCAGCAGTTTTCACCAGCGGGAGAGGGGAGATACGCAGTATTTT
V: TRBV5-1; size: few; J: TRBJ1-4; D: .; CDR3: CASSLNGGEEKLFF; DNA: TGCGCCAGCAGCTTGAACGGGGGTGAGGAAAAACTGTTTTTT
V: TRBV10-3; size: .; J: TRBJ2-2; D: TRBD2; CDR3: CATDSGGVNTGELFF; DNA: TGTGCCACCGATAGCGGGGGGGTTAACACCGGGGAGCTGTTTTTT
V: TRBV6-1; size: .; J: TRBJ2-1; D: TRBD2; CDR3: CASSVSGGASYNEQFF; DNA: TGTGCCAGCAGTGTGAGCGGGGGGGCCTCCTACAATGAGCAGTTCTTC
V: TRBV28; size: .; J: TRBJ1-2; D: .; CDR3: CASSQAPGIYGYTF; DNA: TGTGCCAGCAGTCAAGCCCCAGGTATCTATGGCTACACCTTC
V: TRBV11-3; size: .; J: TRBJ2-7; D: .; CDR3: CASSLAGASYEQYF; DNA: TGTGCCAGCAGCTTAGCGGGAGCCTCCTACGAGCAGTACTTC
V: TRBV5-1; size: .; J: TRBJ2-2; D: TRBD1; CDR3: CASSLVRQGANTGELFF; DNA: TGCGCCAGCAGCTTGGTACGCCAGGGGGCGAACACCGGGGAGCTGTTTTTT
V: TRBV19; size: once; J: TRBJ1-2; D: TRBD1; CDR3: CASSGRDSLTNYGYTF; DNA: TGTGCCAGTAGTGGCCGGGACAGCCTCACTAACTATGGCTACACCTTC
V: TRBV6-4; size: few; J: TRBJ2-1; D: TRBD2; CDR3: CASSEGSGGSSYNEQFF; DNA: TGTGCCAGCAGTGAGGGCAGCGGGGGGAGCTCCTACAATGAGCAGTTCTTC
V: TRBV29-1; size: .; J: TRBJ1-1; D: .; CDR3: CSVADTEAFF; DNA: TGCAGCGTTGCGGACACTGAAGCTTTCTTT
V: TRBV11-1; size: .; J: TRBJ2-1; D: .; CDR3: CASSLGRVNEQFF; DNA: TGTGCCAGCAGCTTAGGCAGGGTTAATGAGCAGTTCTTC
V: TRBV29-1; size: .; J: TRBJ1-1; D: .; CDR3: CSVEGTGTEAFF; DNA: TGCAGCGTTGAAGGGACGGGAACTGAAGCTTTCTTT
V: TRBV7-8; size: .; J: TRBJ2-7; D: .; CDR3: CASSLDQYEQYF; DNA: TGTGCCAGCAGCTTAGACCAGTACGAGCAGTACTTC
V: TRBV18; size: .; J: TRBJ1-4; D: TRBD1; CDR3: CASSPLDRGATNEKLFF; DNA: TGTGCCAGCTCACCCCTCGACAGGGGCGCAACTAATGAAAAACTGTTTTTT
V: TRBV5-6; size: .; J: TRBJ1-2; D: .; CDR3: CASSSRGYGYTF; DNA: TGTGCCAGCAGCTCAAGGGGCTATGGCTACACCTTC
V: TRBV21-1; size: .; J: TRBJ1-4; D: .; CDR3: CASSKEGQGARGNEKLFF; DNA: TGTGCCAGCAGCAAGGAGGGTCAGGGGGCGCGAGGAAATGAAAAACTGTTTTTT
V: TRBV15; size: .; J: TRBJ1-5; D: TRBD1; CDR3: CATSRGQGASPQHF; DNA: TGTGCCACCAGCAGGGGACAGGGGGCATCGCCCCAGCATTTT
V: TRBV29-1; size: .; J: TRBJ1-1; D: TRBD1; CDR3: CSAGTGGQGTEAFF; DNA: TGCAGCGCTGGGACAGGGGGCCAGGGCACTGAAGCTTTCTTT
V: TRBV7-9; size: once; J: TRBJ2-1; D: TRBD1; CDR3: CASSSGQGARSYNEQFF; DNA: TGTGCCAGCAGCTCGGGACAGGGGGCACGCTCCTACAATGAGCAGTTCTTC
V: TRBV7-3; size: .; J: TRBJ1-1; D: TRBD1; CDR3: CASSLLDRGHTEAFF; DNA: TGTGCCAGCAGCTTATTAGACAGGGGGCATACTGAAGCTTTCTTT
V: TRBV19; size: .; J: TRBJ1-1; D: TRBD1; CDR3: CASSIAGGNTEAFF; DNA: TGTGCCAGTAGTATCGCAGGGGGGAACACTGAAGCTTTCTTT
V: TRBV9; size: .; J: TRBJ2-2; D: .; CDR3: CASSVGGRVDLTGELFF; DNA: TGTGCCAGCAGCGTAGGGGGCAGGGTGGATCTCACCGGGGAGCTGTTTTTT
V: TRBV15; size: few; J: TRBJ1-3; D: .; CDR3: CATRTDNSRGNTIYF; DNA: TGTGCCACCAGGACGGACAACTCAAGAGGAAACACCATATATTTT
V: TRBV14; size: .; J: TRBJ1-1; D: .; CDR3: CASSRHTNTEAFF; DNA: TGTGCCAGCAGCCGACATACGAACACTGAAGCTTTCTTT
V: TRBV27; size: .; J: TRBJ2-7; D: TRBD2; CDR3: CASSLLGGGRTYEQYF; DNA: TGTGCCAGCAGTTTATTAGGCGGGGGACGAACCTACGAGCAGTACTTC
V: TRBV2; size: .; J: TRBJ1-6; D: TRBD1; CDR3: CASRPTGGSSPLHF; DNA: TGTGCCAGCAGGCCGACAGGGGGCAGTTCACCCCTCCACTTT
V: TRBV10-3; size: few; J: TRBJ2-2; D: .; CDR3: CAISETVANTGELFF; DNA: TGTGCCATCAGTGAGACAGTCGCGAACACCGGGGAGCTGTTTTTT
V: TRBV3-1/TRBV3-2; size: .; J: TRBJ2-7; D: TRBD2; CDR3: CASSQGSSGGSEQYF; DNA: TGTGCCAGCAGTCAGGGGTCTAGCGGGGGTAGCGAGCAGTACTTC
V: TRBV29-1; size: .; J: TRBJ2-7; D: .; CDR3: CSVGQASSYEQYF; DNA: TGCAGCGTTGGACAGGCGAGCTCCTACGAGCAGTACTTC
V: TRBV7-9; size: .; J: TRBJ2-2; D: .; CDR3: CASSTGNTGELFF; DNA: TGTGCCAGCAGCACAGGGAACACCGGGGAGCTGTTTTTT
V: TRBV7-2; size: .; J: TRBJ1-3; D: .; CDR3: CASGRDTGNTIYF; DNA: TGTGCCAGCGGCCGGGACACCGGAAACACCATATATTTT
V: TRBV2; size: .; J: TRBJ1-3; D: TRBD1; CDR3: CASSPGTEGNTIYF; DNA: TGTGCCAGCAGCCCCGGGACAGAAGGAAACACCATATATTTT
V: TRBV6-1; size: .; J: TRBJ2-1; D: .; CDR3: CASSEFASTSSYNEQFF; DNA: TGTGCCAGCAGTGAATTCGCCTCAACCAGCTCCTACAATGAGCAGTTCTTC